These 19 T cell receptor beta chains originate from one sample sequenced in a study of human T cells and chemical hapten exposure. Each CDR3 protein is one row after TCRdb ran MiXCR on the RACE reads. The repertoire includes about 69,000 distinct CDR3 sequences, around 30% of them detected once, and about 9.6% sits in the top ten. Time point indicated: patch test 1, 2 weeks after DPC sensitization. The treatment was: therapeutic diphenylcyclopropenone sensitization with weekly scalp DPC. This specimen consisted of whole blood, obtained in connection with sensitization to the hapten diphenylcyclopropenone (DPC). The receptors originated from a man aged 40-49 years with alopecia areata. Some clones in this sample may be carry-over from other donors' samples.

The rearrangement joins TRBV7-6 to TRBJ2-7, with D hard to call. Trimming stripped 0 bases from V and 0 bases from J, with 3 bases between. Germline V gene sequence: CDR1 SGHVS, CDR2 FNYEAQ. This CDR3 is built from 13 residues. Written as DNA, the CDR3 is TGTGCCAGCAGCTTAGCAGACTCCTACGAGCAGTACTTC. Protein: CASSLADSYEQYF.

This clonotype has a handful of counts. The chain couples TRBV29-1 to TRBJ2-1; D unresolved. CDR3 length: 10 amino acids. The germline gives CDR1 SQVTM, CDR2 ANQGSEA. Trimming pared 4 bases from V and 6 bases from J, leaving 4 bases between. CDR3 sequence: CSVASNEQFF. CDR3 DNA: TGCAGCGTTGCAAGCAATGAGCAGTTCTTC.

This clonotype appeared a few times. The V and J genes are TRBV18 and TRBJ1-5; D ambiguous. The CDR3 has 14 amino acids. Deletions cut 2 bases from V and 0 bases from J, with 5 bases between. Germline lookup yields CDR1 KGHSH and CDR2 LQKENI. DNA for the CDR3: TGTGCCAGCTCACCAAAAGGTAGCAATCAGCCCCAGCATTTT. As protein: CASSPKGSNQPQHF.

This rearrangement joins TRBV2 to TRBJ1-1, with D possibly TRBD1 on 5 matching bases. V was shortened by 4 bases and J by 8 bases, with 8 bases between the two germline ends. Germline V gene lookup returns CDR1 SNHLY and CDR2 FYNNEI. The CDR3 runs 11 residues. The CDR3 nucleotides are TGTGCCAGCAGTGGGGGGTTCGAAGCTTTCTTT. This codes for CASSGGFEAFF.

The chain has TRBV20-1 and TRBJ2-1; possibly TRBD1 for D (5 bases). The germline V gene encodes CDR1 DFQATT and CDR2 SNEGSKA (reference sequence). V dropped 0 bases and J dropped 7 bases, with 13 bases sitting between them. The CDR3 is made up of 14 amino acids. CDR3 protein: CSARDGRVWNEQFF. The CDR3 coding sequence is TGCAGTGCTAGAGACGGCAGGGTTTGGAATGAGCAGTTCTTC.

CDR3 nucleotides: TGTGCCAGCAGTTTCCCTGGGACTAGTGGCACCGGGGAGCTGTTTTTT. Its translation: CASSFPGTSGTGELFF. The rearrangement uses TRBV12-3 or TRBV12-4 and TRBJ2-2, with 8 bases aligning to TRBD2. This CDR3 contains 16 residues. V lost 3 bases to trimming and J lost 4 bases; unmatched junction nucleotides: 7.

This clonotype has just a few counts. The rearrangement links TRBV20-1 to TRBJ1-1, with TRBD1 matching 7 bases. CDR3 size: 13 residues. Germline V gives CDR1 DFQATT, CDR2 SNEGSKA (reference sequence). Unmatched junction bases numbered 7, after V lost 5 bases and J lost 4 bases. The CDR3 loop reads CSAAAGGSTEAFF. Written as DNA, the CDR3 is TGCAGTGCTGCCGCAGGGGGTAGCACTGAAGCTTTCTTT.

The chain combines TRBV27 with TRBJ1-1, with a possible D match to TRBD1 (6 bases). Trimming shortened V by 11 bases and J by 1 base, and 20 bases separated the two germline ends. Germline CDR1 reads MNHEY; CDR2 reads SMNVEV (reference sequence). The CDR3 runs 15 residues. CDR3 residues: CAPGGGSQGNTEAFF. DNA of the CDR3: TGTGCCCCCGGGGGGGGCAGCCAGGGGAACACTGAAGCTTTCTTT.

The gene calls are TRBV4-1 and TRBJ1-5; TRBD1 is a possible D gene (5 bases). V was trimmed by 4 bases and J by 6 bases, leaving 13 bases between them. CDR3 size: 14 residues. Germline V lookup: CDR1 MGHRA, CDR2 YSYEKL. The chain's CDR3 is CASSLGTAGQPQHF. CDR3 coding DNA: TGCGCCAGCAGCCTTGGGACGGCCGGTCAGCCCCAGCATTTT.

V and J are TRBV11-2 and TRBJ2-7, with 10 positions matching TRBD1. V was pared by 5 bases and J by 5 bases, with 6 bases of the junction left unmatched. Germline CDR1 SGHAT, CDR2 FQNNGV. The CDR3 length is 14 residues. The CDR3: CASSQTGGGHEQYF. CDR3 DNA: TGTGCCAGCAGCCAGACAGGGGGCGGGCACGAGCAGTACTTC. Drawing the rest from reference TRBV11-2 and TRBJ2-7, the complete variable domain is EAGVAQSPRYKIIEKRQSVAFWCNPISGHATLYWYQQILGQGPKLLIQFQNNGVVDDSQLPKDRFSAERLKGVDSTLKIQPAKLEDSAVYLCASSQTGGGHEQYFGPGTRLTVT.

The chain couples TRBV20-1 to TRBJ1-1; the match to TRBD1 covers 10 bases. Trimming took 6 bases from V and 7 from J; bases not matched to a gene: 5. Germline values: CDR1 DFQATT, CDR2 SNEGSKA (reference sequence). The CDR3 runs to 12 residues. The CDR3 DNA sequence: TGCAGTGCCAGGGGACAGGGGAGTGAAGCTTTCTTT. It is translated as CSARGQGSEAFF.

This clonotype was picked up many times. The chain has TRBV3-1 and TRBJ1-1, with a weak D call TRBD1 (5 bases). V lost 6 bases, J lost 0 bases, and 11 bases lay in between. Germline V gene data show CDR1 as LGHDT and CDR2 as YNNKEL (reference sequence). This CDR3 has 14 residues. The DNA for the CDR3 is TGTGCCAGCAGAGGCGAGGGGATGAACACTGAAGCTTTCTTT. It specifies CASRGEGMNTEAFF.

The rearrangement links TRBV6-2 or TRBV6-3 to TRBJ2-7; D perhaps matches TRBD2 (5 bases). V shed 2 bases and J shed 2 bases, with 7 bases lying between them. CDR1 and CDR2 (germline): MNHEY, SVGEGT. This CDR3 has 13 amino acids. The CDR3 protein is CASSYDYPYEQYF. The CDR3 DNA reads as TGTGCCAGCAGTTACGACTATCCCTACGAGCAGTACTTC.

This clonotype turned up a few times. This chain connects TRBV28 to TRBJ2-7, with 9 bases aligning to TRBD2. Trimming cost V 2 bases and J 0 bases; bases outside gene matches: 2. The CDR3 sequence is 15 residues long. Germline V gives CDR1 MDHEN, CDR2 SYDVKM. In DNA, the CDR3 is TGTGCCAGCAGTTTACCGACTAGCGGCTCCTACGAGCAGTACTTC. This encodes CASSLPTSGSYEQYF.

The J gene is TRBJ1-2, the V gene TRBV28, with D uncertain. The CDR3 loop spans 12 amino acids. Germline assignment: CDR1 MDHEN and CDR2 SYDVKM. Between the trimmed V and J ends, which lost 3 bases and 4 bases, there was a span of 6 bases. The CDR3 DNA sequence: TGTGCCAGCAGTTTTAGCAGCTATGGCTACACCTTC. Translating it yields CASSFSSYGYTF.

The rearrangement uses TRBV5-6 and TRBJ2-1, with 8 bases fitting TRBD2. The germline CDR1 and CDR2 sequences are SGHDT and YYEEEE. The CDR3 contains 15 residues. Losses at the gene ends were 3 bases for V and 3 bases for J; bases not matched to a gene: 5. CDR3 protein: CASSWTSNGYNEQFF. The CDR3 DNA is TGTGCCAGCAGCTGGACTAGCAACGGCTACAATGAGCAGTTCTTC.

Only a few counts were recorded for this clonotype. The chain recombines TRBV9 with TRBJ2-3; TRBD2 matches at 7 bases. V lost 0 bases to trimming and J lost 5 bases; unmatched junction nucleotides: 3. CDR3 length: 14 residues. Germline V gives CDR1 SGDLS, CDR2 YYNGEE. The CDR3 reads CASSVGTRGDTQYF. DNA for the CDR3: TGTGCCAGCAGCGTAGGGACTAGAGGAGATACGCAGTATTTT.

The V and J genes are TRBV5-1 and TRBJ1-1, with a weak D call TRBD1 (6 bases). V was shortened by 0 bases and J by 0 bases, with 9 bases between the two germline ends. CDR3 length: 15 amino acids. Germline values: CDR1 SGHRS, CDR2 YFSETQ. The CDR3 DNA reads as TGCGCCAGCAGCTTGGGAGGGGGACTGAACACTGAAGCTTTCTTT. Its protein product is CASSLGGGLNTEAFF.

V is TRBV20-1 and J is TRBJ2-1, with 10 bases identical to TRBD2. The CDR3 runs to 14 residues. The germline gives CDR1 DFQATT, CDR2 SNEGSKA (reference sequence). The trim removed 8 bases at V and 3 bases at J, leaving 7 bases unmatched. CDR3 bases: TGCAGTCCAACGGGGACTAGCGACTACAATGAGCAGTTCTTC. Translated: CSPTGTSDYNEQFF.